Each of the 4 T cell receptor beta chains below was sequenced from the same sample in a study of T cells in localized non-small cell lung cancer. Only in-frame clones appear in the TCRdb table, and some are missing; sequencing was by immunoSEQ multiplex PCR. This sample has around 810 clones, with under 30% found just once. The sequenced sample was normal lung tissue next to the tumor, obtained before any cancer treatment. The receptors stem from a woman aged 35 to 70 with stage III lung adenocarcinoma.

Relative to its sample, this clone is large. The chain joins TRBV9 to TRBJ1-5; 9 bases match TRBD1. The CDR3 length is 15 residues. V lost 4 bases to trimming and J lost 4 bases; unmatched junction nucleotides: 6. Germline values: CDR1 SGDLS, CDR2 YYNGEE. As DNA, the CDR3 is TGTGCCAGCAGCACTCCGGACAGGGGAAATCAGCCCCAGCATTTT. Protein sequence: CASSTPDRGNQPQHF.

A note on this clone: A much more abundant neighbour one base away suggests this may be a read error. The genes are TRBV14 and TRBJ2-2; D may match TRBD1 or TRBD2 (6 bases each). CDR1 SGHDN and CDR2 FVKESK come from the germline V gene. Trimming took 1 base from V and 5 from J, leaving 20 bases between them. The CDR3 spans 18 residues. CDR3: CASSQGAVGAGRTGELFF. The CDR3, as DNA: TGTGCCAGCAGCCAAGGGGCGGTGGGGGCGGGACGGACCGGGGAGCTGTTTTTT.

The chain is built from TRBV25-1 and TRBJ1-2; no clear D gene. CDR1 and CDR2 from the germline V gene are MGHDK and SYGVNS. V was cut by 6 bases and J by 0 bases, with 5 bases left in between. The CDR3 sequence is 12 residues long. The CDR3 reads CASRSPNYGYTF. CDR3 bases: TGTGCCAGCAGAAGCCCTAACTATGGCTACACCTTC.

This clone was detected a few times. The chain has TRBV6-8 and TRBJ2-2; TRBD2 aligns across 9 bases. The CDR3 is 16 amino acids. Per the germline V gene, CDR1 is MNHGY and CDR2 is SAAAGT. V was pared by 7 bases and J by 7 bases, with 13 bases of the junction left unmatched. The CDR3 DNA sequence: TGTGCCAGCAAGGCGATAGCGGGAGTGGTTGGCGGGGAGCTGTTTTTT. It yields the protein CASKAIAGVVGGELFF.